Below, 10 T cell receptor beta chains from the same sample are listed, as sequenced in a study of response to subunit inactivated influenza vaccine. Using its own MiXCR run on the RT-PCR reads, TCRdb lists one record per CDR3 protein. The sample yields about 520,000 distinct CDR3 sequences, roughly 23% seen once. Sequencing used CD4+ T cells sorted from PBMCs, obtained roughly 5 days after vaccination. The receptors shown here come from a man aged 50-60 years who received an inactivated influenza vaccine.

This clonotype was seen a handful of times. The chain links TRBV5-1 to TRBJ2-1; 16 positions match TRBD2. CDR3 size: 18 residues. Trimming cost V 4 bases and J 3 bases; bases outside gene matches: 7. CDR1 and CDR2 (germline): SGHRS, YFSETQ. The CDR3 here is CASSTPGTSGRDYNEQFF. The CDR3 DNA follows: TGCGCCAGCAGCACTCCCGGGACTAGCGGGAGGGACTACAATGAGCAGTTCTTC.

The table lists this clonotype with many counts. This rearrangement joins TRBV7-2 to TRBJ2-5; D gene uncertain. Between the trimmed V and J ends, which lost 5 bases and 5 bases, there was a span of 6 bases. The germline gives CDR1 SGHTA, CDR2 FQGNSA. This CDR3 contains 11 residues. In nucleotides, the CDR3 is TGTGCCAGCAGCCTCTTTGAGACCCAGTACTTC. Encoded protein: CASSLFETQYF.

Only a few counts were recorded for this clonotype. The chain recombines TRBV6-5 with TRBJ1-5, with TRBD1 matching 8 bases. The V segment lost 4 bases and the J segment 2 bases; nucleotides outside the gene matches: 7. The germline V gene encodes CDR1 MNHEY and CDR2 SVGAGI. The CDR3 length is 16 residues. The CDR3 is CASSSRQGTGNQPQHF. The CDR3 bases are TGTGCCAGCAGTTCACGACAGGGGACGGGCAATCAGCCCCAGCATTTT.

The chain is built from TRBV3-1 and TRBJ1-1; maybe TRBD1 (6 bases). Germline V gives CDR1 LGHDT, CDR2 YNNKEL (reference sequence). V gave up 7 bases and J gave up 4 bases, with 19 bases separating them. The CDR3 sequence is 15 residues long. The DNA of the CDR3 is TGTGCCAGCACCGCAAGATTCGGAGGGGGCACTGAAGCTTTCTTT. It translates to CASTARFGGGTEAFF.

This chain uses TRBV5-5 with TRBJ2-7; D is perhaps TRBD1 (5 bases). The CDR3 contains 13 residues. CDR1 and CDR2 from the germline V gene are SGHKS and YYEKEE (reference sequence). Deletions cut 4 bases from V and 2 bases from J, with 10 bases between. CDR3 in DNA: TGTGCCAGCAGCCGGACATTAACCTACGAGCAGTACTTC. Its translation is CASSRTLTYEQYF. Looking up the rest from reference TRBV5-5 and TRBJ2-7 gives the full variable domain: DAGVTQSPTHLIKTRGQQVTLRCSPISGHKSVSWYQQVLGQGPQFIFQYYEKEERGRGNFPDRFSARQFPNYSSELNVNALLLGDSALYLCASSRTLTYEQYFGPGTRLTVT.

This clonotype was picked up a small number of times. V and J are TRBV7-2 and TRBJ1-1, with D possibly being TRBD1 (6 bases). The CDR3 loop spans 15 amino acids. V lost 5 bases and J lost 2, with 15 bases in between. Germline-derived CDR1 and CDR2 are SGHTA and FQGNSA. The DNA of the CDR3 is TGTGCCAGCAGCCGCAACAGGGCCACCAACACTGAAGCTTTCTTT. Translating it yields CASSRNRATNTEAFF. The full variable domain, with the rest looked up from reference TRBV7-2 and TRBJ1-1, is GAGVSQSPSNKVTEKGKDVELRCDPISGHTALYWYRQSLGQGLEFLIYFQGNSAPDKSGLPSDRFSAERTGGSVSTLTIQRTQQEDSAVYLCASSRNRATNTEAFFGQGTRLTVV.

Only a few counts were recorded for this clonotype. V usage is TRBV25-1 and J usage is TRBJ1-4; possible D gene TRBD1, 6 bases. From germline, CDR1 is MGHDK and CDR2 SYGVNS. Trimming shortened V by 4 bases and J by 0 bases, and 9 bases separated the two germline ends. The CDR3 consists of 15 residues. The CDR3 DNA reads TGTGCCAGCAGTGTAAGACAGGCAACTAATGAAAAACTGTTTTTT. Translation: CASSVRQATNEKLFF.

The J gene is TRBJ2-7, the V gene TRBV10-3; D is possibly TRBD1 (5 bases). Germline CDR1 is ENHRY and CDR2 is SYGVKD. Trimming took off 8 bases at V and 6 bases at J, with 20 bases between the two ends. CDR3 size: 14 residues. CDR3 in DNA: TGTGCCATCGGGCCGGACACCGGAAGGAGCGAGCAGTACTTC. It codes for CAIGPDTGRSEQYF.

V is TRBV29-1 and J is TRBJ2-3, with D unclear. Germline V gene sequence: CDR1 SQVTM, CDR2 ANQGSEA. Trimming stripped 7 bases from V and 3 bases from J, with 8 bases between. The CDR3 consists of 11 residues. The CDR3 coding sequence is TGCAGCGCCCTCGGGACAGATACGCAGTATTTT. It yields the protein CSALGTDTQYF.

This clonotype showed up just a few times. The chain couples TRBV14 to TRBJ2-7; either TRBD1 or TRBD2 may supply D (5 bases each). Germline lookup yields CDR1 SGHDN and CDR2 FVKESK. The V and J ends lost 0 bases and 6 bases respectively, with 12 bases between them. This CDR3 is built from 14 residues. CDR3 loop: CASSQESGLTEQYF. DNA for the CDR3: TGTGCCAGCAGCCAAGAATCGGGGCTAACCGAGCAGTACTTC.